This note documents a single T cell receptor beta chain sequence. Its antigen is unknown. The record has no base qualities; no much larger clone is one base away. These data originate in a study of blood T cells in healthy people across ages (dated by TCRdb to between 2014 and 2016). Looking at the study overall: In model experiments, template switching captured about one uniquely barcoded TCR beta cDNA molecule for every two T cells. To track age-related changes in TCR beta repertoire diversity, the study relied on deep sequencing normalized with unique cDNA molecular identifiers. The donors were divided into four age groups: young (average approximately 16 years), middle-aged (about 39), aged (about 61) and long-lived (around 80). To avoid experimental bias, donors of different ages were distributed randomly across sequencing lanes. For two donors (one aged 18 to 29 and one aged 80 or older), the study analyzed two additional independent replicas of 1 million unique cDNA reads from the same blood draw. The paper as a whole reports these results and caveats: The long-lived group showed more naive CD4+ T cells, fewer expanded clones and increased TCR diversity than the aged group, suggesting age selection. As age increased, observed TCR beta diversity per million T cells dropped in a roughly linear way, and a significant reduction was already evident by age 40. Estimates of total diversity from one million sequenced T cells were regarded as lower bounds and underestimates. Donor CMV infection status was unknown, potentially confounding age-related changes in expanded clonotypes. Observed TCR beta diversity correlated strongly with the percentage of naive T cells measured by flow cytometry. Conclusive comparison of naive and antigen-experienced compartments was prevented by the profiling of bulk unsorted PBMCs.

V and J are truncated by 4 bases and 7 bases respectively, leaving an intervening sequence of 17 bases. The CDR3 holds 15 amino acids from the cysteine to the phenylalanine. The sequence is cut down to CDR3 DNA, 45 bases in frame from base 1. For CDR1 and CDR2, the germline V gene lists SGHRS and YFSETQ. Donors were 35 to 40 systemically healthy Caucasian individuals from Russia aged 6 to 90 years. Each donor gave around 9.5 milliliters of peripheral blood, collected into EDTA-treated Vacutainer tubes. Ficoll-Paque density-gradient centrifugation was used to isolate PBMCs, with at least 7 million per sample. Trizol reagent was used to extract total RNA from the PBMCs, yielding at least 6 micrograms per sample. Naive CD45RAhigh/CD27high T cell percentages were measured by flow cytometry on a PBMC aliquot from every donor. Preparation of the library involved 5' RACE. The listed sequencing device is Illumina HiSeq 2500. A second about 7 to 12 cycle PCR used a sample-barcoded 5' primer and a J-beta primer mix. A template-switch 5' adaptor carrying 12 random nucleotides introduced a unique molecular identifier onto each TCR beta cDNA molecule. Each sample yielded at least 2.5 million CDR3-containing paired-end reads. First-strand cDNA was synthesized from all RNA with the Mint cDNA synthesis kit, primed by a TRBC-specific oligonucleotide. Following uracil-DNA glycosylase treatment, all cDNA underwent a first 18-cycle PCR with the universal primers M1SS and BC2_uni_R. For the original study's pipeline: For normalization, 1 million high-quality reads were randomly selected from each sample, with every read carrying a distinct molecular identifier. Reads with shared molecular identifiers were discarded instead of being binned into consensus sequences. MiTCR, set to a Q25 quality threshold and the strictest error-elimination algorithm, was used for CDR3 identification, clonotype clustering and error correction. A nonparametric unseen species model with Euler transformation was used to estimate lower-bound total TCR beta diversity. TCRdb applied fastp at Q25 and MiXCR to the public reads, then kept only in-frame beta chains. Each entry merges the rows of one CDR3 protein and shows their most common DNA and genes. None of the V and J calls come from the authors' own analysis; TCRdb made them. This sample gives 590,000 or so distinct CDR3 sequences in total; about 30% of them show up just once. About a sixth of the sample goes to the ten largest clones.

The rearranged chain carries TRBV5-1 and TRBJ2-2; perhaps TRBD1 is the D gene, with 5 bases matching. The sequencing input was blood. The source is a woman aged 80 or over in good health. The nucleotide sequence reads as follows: TGCGCCAGCAGCGCGACCTTAGGGGAACACGGGGAGCTGTTTTTT. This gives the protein CASSATLGEHGELFF.